This section outlines one T cell receptor (beta chain) sequence together with its context. The antigen remains undetermined. This same CDR3 is encoded by further DNA sequences in the sample. The data are from a study of shared clonotypes between healthy human individuals. Overall study: Per-donor plates numbered three CD4 naive, three CD4 memory, two CD8 naive and one CD8 memory. Notes on the study in general: Larger estimated richness was generally recorded for naive subsets relative to memory subsets. Tissues were not sampled, only blood, and their repertoires likely differ.

The repertoire was sequenced with immunoSEQ multiplex PCR; TCRdb's copy has only in-frame clones and lacks some. The sample contains a few million clones, about 92% of which appear only once. Germline V gene lookup returns CDR1 MGHRA and CDR2 YSYEKL. This CDR3 comprises 15 residues. The V segment lost 4 bases and the J segment 2 bases; nucleotides outside the gene matches: 2. The sequenced sample was naive CD4+ T cells sorted from blood. This sample's subset: CD45RA+ positively selected. The TCR was taken from a man between 18 and 35 years old in good health. The rearrangement links TRBV4-1 to TRBJ1-4, with 9 bases aligning to TRBD1. CDR3 region: CASSRTGVTNEKLFF. The CDR3 DNA follows: TGCGCCAGCAGCCGGACAGGGGTTACTAATGAAAAACTGTTTTTT.